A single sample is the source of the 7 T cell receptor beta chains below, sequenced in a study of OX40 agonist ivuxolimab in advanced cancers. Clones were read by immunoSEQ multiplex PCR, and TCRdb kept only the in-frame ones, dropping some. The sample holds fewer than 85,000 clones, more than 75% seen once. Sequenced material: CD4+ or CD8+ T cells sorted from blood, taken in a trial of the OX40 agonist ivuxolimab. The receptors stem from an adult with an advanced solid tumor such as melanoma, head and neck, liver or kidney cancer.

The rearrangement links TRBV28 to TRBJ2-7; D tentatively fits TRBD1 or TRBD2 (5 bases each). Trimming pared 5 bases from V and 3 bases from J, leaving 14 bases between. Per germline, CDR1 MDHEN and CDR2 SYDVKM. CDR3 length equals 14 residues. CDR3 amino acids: CASSPTGPGYEQYF. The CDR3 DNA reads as TGTGCCAGCAGTCCGACGGGGCCCGGCTACGAGCAGTACTTC.

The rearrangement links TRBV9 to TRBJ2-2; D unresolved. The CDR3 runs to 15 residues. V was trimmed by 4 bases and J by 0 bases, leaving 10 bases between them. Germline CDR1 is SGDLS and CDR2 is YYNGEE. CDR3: CASSTRRTNTGELFF. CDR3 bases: TGTGCCAGCAGCACGCGACGGACGAACACCGGGGAGCTGTTTTTT.

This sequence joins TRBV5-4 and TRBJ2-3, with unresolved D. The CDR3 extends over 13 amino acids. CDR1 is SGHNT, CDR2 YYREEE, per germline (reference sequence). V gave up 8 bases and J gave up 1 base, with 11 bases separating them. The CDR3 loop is CASTLMGTDTQYF. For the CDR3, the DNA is TGTGCCAGTACTTTGATGGGCACAGATACGCAGTATTTT. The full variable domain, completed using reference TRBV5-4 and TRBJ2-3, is ETGVTQSPTHLIKTRGQQVTLRCSSQSGHNTVSWYQQALGQGPQFIFQYYREEENGRGNFPPRFSGLQFPNYSSELNVNALELDDSALYLCASTLMGTDTQYFGPGTRLTVL.

CDR3 in amino acids: CASSQSPLAGPDTQYF. In DNA form, the CDR3 reads TGCGCCAGCAGCCAATCCCCCTTAGCCGGCCCAGATACGCAGTATTTT. The chain couples TRBV4-1 to TRBJ2-3, with D hard to call. V was shortened by 2 bases and J by 4 bases, with 16 bases between the two germline ends. Germline V gene data show CDR1 as MGHRA and CDR2 as YSYEKL. The CDR3 is 16 amino acids.

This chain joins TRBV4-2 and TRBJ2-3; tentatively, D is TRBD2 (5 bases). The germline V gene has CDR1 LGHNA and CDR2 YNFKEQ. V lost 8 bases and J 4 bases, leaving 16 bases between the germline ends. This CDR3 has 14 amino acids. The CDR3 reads CASESGGVPDTQYF. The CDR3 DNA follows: TGTGCCAGCGAAAGCGGTGGGGTCCCAGATACGCAGTATTTT.

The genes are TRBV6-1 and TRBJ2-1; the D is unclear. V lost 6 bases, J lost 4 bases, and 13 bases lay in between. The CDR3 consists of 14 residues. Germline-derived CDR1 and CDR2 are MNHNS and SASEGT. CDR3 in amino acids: CASRHRQIYNEQFF. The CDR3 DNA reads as TGTGCCAGCAGGCACCGGCAGATTTACAATGAGCAGTTCTTC.

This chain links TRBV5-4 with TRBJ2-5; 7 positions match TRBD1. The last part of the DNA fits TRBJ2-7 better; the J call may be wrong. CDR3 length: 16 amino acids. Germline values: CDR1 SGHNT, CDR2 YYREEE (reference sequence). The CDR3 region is CASSLAGQGDFYEQYF. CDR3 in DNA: TGTGCCAGCAGCTTGGCCGGGCAGGGGGATTTTTACGAGCAGTACTTC.